The clone carrying this T cell receptor (beta chain) came up a few times. Patients aged 18 to 65 had newly diagnosed hyperthyroidism that had lasted under 2 months. Each diagnosis drew on symptoms, thyroxine, TRAb, thyroid ultrasound and orbital computed tomography findings. It was RNA transcripts that yielded the amplified TCR beta CDR3 regions. Initially, a first-round RT-PCR of the TCR CDR3 employed the HTBI primer set. MiXCR was run by TCRdb on the multiplex PCR reads, yielding one entry per CDR3 protein. In the table there are 340,000 or so distinct CDR3 sequences, around 23% of which are singletons. The sample comes from a study of T cells in Graves' hyperthyroidism and ophthalmopathy. The sample consisted of blood. The receptor's source is a woman between 45 and 60 years old with Graves' hyperthyroidism.

The CDR3 reads CASSPQGNSNQPQHF. CDR3 DNA sequence: TGTGCCAGCTCACCACAGGGTAATAGCAATCAGCCCCAGCATTTT. The V call is TRBV18, the J call TRBJ1-5; D remains unclear. The CDR3 consists of 15 residues. V was pared by 1 base and J by 0 bases, with 7 bases between. The germline V gene has CDR1 KGHSH and CDR2 LQKENI.